Listed here is a single T cell receptor beta chain. The antigen is unknown. Primers included in the PCR were 60 Vbeta and 13 Jbeta primers. TCRdb keeps only in-frame clones here, not all; method: immunoSEQ multiplex PCR. The sample has 150,000 or so clones. These data belong to a study of cytomegalovirus exposure and HLA in healthy donors. Study-wide results and caveats: Later, TCR association rates were found to vary by HLA locus, highest for DRB1 and lowest for HLA-C. The classifier, whose performance was assessed in both the original and validation cohorts, reportedly diagnosed cytomegalovirus status with high specificity and sensitivity.

The study sampled nominally healthy donors, though unrecorded immune exposures were likely. Per germline, CDR1 MNHNY and CDR2 SVGAGI (reference sequence). The CDR3 runs to 15 residues. Trimming cost V 7 bases and J 4 bases; bases outside gene matches: 9. This TCR came from a woman in her forties in good health and CMV-seropositive. The sample was PBMCs. V and J are TRBV6-6 and TRBJ2-7, with TRBD1 matching over 11 bases. CDR3 protein: CASTRTGGAGYEQYF. DNA of the CDR3: TGTGCCAGCACCAGGACAGGGGGCGCCGGGTACGAGCAGTACTTC.